These T cell receptor beta chains were read from a single sample in a study of CXCR3-negative and CXCR3-positive naive CD8 T cells. After re-calling the 5' RACE reads, TCRdb lists one entry per CDR3 protein, DNA absent. The sample yields roughly 110,000 distinct CDR3 sequences, of which the top ten take up more than 0.3%. Sequences were obtained from naive CXCR3+ CD8+ T cells from blood. Every receptor here comes from a human donor in good health. Some clones in this sample may be carry-over from other donors' samples. Each CDR3 is given with its conserved first and last residue.

TRBV29-1	TRBJ1-1	CSVLTGEVEAFF
TRBV12-5	TRBJ2-7	CASGSLAGDFEQYF
TRBV6-6	TRBJ2-7	CASSSGGEVEQYF
TRBV9	TRBJ1-1	CASSVGGPTEAFF
TRBV19	TRBJ2-1	CASSIRTWNEQFF
TRBV7-6	TRBJ2-1	CASGGTSGGSSYNEQFF
TRBV20-1	TRBJ2-2	CSAIPDTTNTGELFF
TRBV20-1	TRBJ2-4	CSATDRGVNIQYF
TRBV25-1	TRBJ2-1	CASTHSSYNEQIF
TRBV7-3	TRBJ2-7	CASSSRDRSSYEQYF
TRBV7-9	TRBJ2-7	CASSLVPSSYEQYF